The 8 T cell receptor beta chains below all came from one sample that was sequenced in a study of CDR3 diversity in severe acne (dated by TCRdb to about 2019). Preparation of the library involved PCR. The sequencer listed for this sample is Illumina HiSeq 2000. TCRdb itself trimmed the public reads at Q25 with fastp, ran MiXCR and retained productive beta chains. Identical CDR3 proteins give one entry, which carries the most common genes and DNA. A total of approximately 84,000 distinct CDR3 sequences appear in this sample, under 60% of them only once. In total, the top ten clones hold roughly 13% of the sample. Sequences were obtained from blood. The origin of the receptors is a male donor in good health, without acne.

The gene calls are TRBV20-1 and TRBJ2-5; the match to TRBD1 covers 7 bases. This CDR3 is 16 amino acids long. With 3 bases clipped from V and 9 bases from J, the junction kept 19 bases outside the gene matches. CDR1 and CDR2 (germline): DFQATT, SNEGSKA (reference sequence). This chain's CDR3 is CSARVDRDSRNQPQYF. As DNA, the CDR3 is TGCAGTGCTAGGGTCGACCGGGACAGCCGGAATCAGCCCCAGTACTTC.

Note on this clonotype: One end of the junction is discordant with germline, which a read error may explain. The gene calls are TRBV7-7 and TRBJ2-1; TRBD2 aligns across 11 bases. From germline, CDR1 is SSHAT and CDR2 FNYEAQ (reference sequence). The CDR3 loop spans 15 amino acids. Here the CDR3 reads CASSHSGGAANEQFF. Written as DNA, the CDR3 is TGTGCTAGCAGCCATAGCGGGGGGGCGGCAAATGAGCAGTTCTTC.

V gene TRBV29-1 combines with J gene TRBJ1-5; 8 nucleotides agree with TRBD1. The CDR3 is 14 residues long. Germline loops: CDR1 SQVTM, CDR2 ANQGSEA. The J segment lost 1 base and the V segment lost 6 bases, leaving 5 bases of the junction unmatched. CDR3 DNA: TGCAGCGTACAACAGGGGGGAAGCAATCAGCCCCAGCATTTT. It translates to CSVQQGGSNQPQHF.

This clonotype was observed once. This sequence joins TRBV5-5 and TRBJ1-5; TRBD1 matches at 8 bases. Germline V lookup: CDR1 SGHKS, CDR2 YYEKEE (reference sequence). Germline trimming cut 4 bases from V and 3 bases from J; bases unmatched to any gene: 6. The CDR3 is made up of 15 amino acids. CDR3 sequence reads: CASSEGQGPNQPQHF. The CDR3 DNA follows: TGTGCCAGCAGCGAAGGACAGGGACCCAATCAGCCCCAGCATTTT.

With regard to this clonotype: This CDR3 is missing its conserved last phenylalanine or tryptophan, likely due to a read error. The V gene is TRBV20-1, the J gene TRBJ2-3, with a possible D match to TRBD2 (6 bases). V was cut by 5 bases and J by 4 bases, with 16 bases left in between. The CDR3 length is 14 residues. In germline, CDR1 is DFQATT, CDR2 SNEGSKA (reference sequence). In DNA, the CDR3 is TGCAGTGCTCCGATAGCGGAATGGGCAGATACGCAGTATCTT. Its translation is CSAPIAEWADTQYL.

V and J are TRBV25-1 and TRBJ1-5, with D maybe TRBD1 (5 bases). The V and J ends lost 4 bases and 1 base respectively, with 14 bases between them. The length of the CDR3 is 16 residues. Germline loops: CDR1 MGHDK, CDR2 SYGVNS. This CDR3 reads CASSGDRWTSNQPQHF. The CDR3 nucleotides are TGTGCCAGCAGTGGGGACCGATGGACGAGCAATCAGCCCCAGCATTTT.

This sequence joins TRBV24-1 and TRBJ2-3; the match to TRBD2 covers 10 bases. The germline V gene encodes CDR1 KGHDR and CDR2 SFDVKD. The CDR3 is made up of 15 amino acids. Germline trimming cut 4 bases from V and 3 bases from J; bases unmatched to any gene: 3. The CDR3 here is CATSDTSGTTDTQYF. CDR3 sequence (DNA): TGTGCCACCAGTGACACTAGCGGGACGACAGATACGCAGTATTTT.

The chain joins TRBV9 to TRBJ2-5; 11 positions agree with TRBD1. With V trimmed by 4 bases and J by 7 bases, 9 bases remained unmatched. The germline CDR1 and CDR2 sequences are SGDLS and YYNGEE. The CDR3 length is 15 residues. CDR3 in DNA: TGTGCCAGCAGCACGGGACAGGGGGATTGTCGGACCCAGTACTTC. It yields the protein CASSTGQGDCRTQYF.